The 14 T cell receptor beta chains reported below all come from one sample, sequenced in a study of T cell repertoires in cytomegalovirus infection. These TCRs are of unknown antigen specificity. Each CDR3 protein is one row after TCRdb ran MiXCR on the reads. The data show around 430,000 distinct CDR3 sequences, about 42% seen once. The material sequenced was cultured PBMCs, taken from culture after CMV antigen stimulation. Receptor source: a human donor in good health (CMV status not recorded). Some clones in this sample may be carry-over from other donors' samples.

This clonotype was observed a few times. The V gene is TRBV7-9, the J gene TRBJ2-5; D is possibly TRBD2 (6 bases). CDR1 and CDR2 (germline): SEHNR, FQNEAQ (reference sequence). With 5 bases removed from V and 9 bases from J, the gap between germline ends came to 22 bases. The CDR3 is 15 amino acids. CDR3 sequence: CASSDTTGPRRAQYF. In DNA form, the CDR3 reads TGTGCCAGCAGCGACACAACCGGACCCCGGAGGGCCCAGTACTTC.

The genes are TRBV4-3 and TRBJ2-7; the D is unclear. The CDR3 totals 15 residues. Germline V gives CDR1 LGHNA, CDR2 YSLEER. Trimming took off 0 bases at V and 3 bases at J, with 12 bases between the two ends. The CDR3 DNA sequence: TGCGCCAGCAGCCAAGATGGGTCGGATTACTACGAGCAGTACTTC. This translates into CASSQDGSDYYEQYF.

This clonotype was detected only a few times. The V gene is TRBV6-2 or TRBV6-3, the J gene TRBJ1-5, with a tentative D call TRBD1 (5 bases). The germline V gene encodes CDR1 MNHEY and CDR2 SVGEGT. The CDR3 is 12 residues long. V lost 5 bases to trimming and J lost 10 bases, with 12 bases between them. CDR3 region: CASSPRDGPQHF. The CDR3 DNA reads TGTGCCAGCAGTCCGAGGGACGGTCCCCAGCATTTT.

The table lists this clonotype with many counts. This chain's CDR3 is CASSLTSTGSSYEQYF. As DNA, the CDR3 is TGTGCCAGCAGCTTAACCTCGACAGGGAGCTCCTACGAGCAGTACTTC. This chain uses TRBV7-2 with TRBJ2-7, with 7 bases identical to TRBD1. V dropped 2 bases and J dropped 0; count of bases not matched to a gene: 7. The CDR3 is 16 amino acids. Germline V gene sequence: CDR1 SGHTA, CDR2 FQGNSA.

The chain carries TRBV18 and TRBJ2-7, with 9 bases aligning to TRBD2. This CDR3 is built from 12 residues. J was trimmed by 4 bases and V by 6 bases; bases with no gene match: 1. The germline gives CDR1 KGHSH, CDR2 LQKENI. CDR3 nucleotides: TGTGCCAGCTCCGCGGGGGGGTACGAGCAGTACTTC. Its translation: CASSAGGYEQYF. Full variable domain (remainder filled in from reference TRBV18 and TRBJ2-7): NAGVMQNPRHLVRRRGQEARLRCSPMKGHSHVYWYRQLPEEGLKFMVYLQKENIIDESGMPKERFSAEFPKEGPSILRIQQVVRGDSAAYFCASSAGGYEQYFGPGTRLTVT.

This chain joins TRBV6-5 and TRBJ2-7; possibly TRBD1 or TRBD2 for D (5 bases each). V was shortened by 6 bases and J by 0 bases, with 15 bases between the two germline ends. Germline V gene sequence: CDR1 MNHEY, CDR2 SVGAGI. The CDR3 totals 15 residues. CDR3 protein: CASRQGTASSYEQYF. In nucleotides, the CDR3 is TGTGCCAGCAGACAAGGGACGGCCAGCTCCTACGAGCAGTACTTC.

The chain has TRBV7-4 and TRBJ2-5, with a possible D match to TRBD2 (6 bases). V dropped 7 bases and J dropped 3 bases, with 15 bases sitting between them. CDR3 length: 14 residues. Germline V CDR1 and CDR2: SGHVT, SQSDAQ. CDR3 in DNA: TGTGCCAGCATCCTCAGCGGGCAAGAAGAGACCCAGTACTTC. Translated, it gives CASILSGQEETQYF.

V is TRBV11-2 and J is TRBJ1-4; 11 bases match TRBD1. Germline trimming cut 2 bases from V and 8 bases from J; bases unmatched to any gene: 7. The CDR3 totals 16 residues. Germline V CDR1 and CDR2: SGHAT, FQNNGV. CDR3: CASSLSGQGASEKLFF. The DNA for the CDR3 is TGTGCCAGCAGCTTAAGCGGACAGGGGGCTTCGGAAAAACTGTTTTTT. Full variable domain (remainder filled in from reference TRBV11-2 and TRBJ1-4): EAGVAQSPRYKIIEKRQSVAFWCNPISGHATLYWYQQILGQGPKLLIQFQNNGVVDDSQLPKDRFSAERLKGVDSTLKIQPAKLEDSAVYLCASSLSGQGASEKLFFGSGTQLSVL.

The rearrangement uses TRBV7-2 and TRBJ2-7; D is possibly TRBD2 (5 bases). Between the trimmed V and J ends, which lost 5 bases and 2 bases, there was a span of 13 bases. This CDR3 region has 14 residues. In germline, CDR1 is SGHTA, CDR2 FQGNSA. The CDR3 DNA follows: TGTGCCAGCAGCCAATATGAGGGAGCCTACGAGCAGTACTTC. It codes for CASSQYEGAYEQYF.

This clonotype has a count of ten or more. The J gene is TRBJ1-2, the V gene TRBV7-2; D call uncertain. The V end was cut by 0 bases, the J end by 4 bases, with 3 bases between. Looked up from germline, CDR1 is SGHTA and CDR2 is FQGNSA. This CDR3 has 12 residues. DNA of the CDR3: TGTGCCAGCAGCTTAGCAGTCTATGGCTACACCTTC. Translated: CASSLAVYGYTF.

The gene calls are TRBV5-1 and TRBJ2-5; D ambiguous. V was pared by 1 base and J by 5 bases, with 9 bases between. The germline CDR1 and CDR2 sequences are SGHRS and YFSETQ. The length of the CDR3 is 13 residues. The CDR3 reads CASSLTRRETQYF. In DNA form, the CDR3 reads TGCGCCAGCAGCTTGACCCGGCGGGAGACCCAGTACTTC.

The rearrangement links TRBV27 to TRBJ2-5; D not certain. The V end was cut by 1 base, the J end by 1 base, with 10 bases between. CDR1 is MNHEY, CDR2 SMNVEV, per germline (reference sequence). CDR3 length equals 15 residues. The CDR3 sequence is CASSLWSGAQETQYF. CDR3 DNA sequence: TGTGCCAGCAGTTTATGGTCAGGAGCCCAAGAGACCCAGTACTTC.

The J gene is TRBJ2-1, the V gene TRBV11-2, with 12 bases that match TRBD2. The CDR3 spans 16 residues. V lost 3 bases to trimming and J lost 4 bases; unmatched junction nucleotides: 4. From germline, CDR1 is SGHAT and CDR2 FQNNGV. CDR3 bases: TGTGCCAGCAGCTTCACCGGACTAGCGGGGTACAATGAGCAGTTCTTC. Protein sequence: CASSFTGLAGYNEQFF.

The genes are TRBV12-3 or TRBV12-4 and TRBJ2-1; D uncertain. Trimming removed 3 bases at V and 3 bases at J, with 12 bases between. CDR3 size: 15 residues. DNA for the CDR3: TGTGCCAGCAGTTTCTGGGAAACCCTCTACAATGAGCAGTTCTTC. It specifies CASSFWETLYNEQFF.